These 19 T cell receptor beta chains share one sample of origin, sequenced in a study of T cells expressing NK-cell markers. From its re-call of the 5' RACE reads, TCRdb lists each CDR3 protein once, without DNA. The data show 500,000 to 700,000 distinct CDR3 sequences, and the top ten clones hold approximately 3.6%. Sequenced material: blood T cells: a sorted CD56 or NKG2C T cell subset, CD4+ or CD8+ T cells, or bulk PBMC T cells (not recorded which). These TCRs come from a man aged 18 to 30 in good health.

J is TRBJ2-7 and V is TRBV9; lacking DNA, the TRBD1 call made by TCRdb goes unchecked. The CDR3 covers 15 residues. Germline V gives CDR1 SGDLS, CDR2 YYNGEE. The CDR3 is CASSFLPGQDREQYF.

The chain uses TRBV29-1 and TRBJ2-1; lacking DNA, the TRBD1 call made by TCRdb goes unchecked. The germline V gene encodes CDR1 SQVTM and CDR2 ANQGSEA. The CDR3 contains 11 residues. CDR3 residues: CSVLGQDEQFF.

The chain has TRBV29-1 and TRBJ2-3; TCRdb's D call, TRBD2, is unchecked because there is no DNA. The CDR3 contains 17 residues. Germline V gene sequence: CDR1 SQVTM, CDR2 ANQGSEA. This CDR3 reads CSVRGVAGVSFPDTQYF.

J is TRBJ2-6 and V is TRBV9; TCRdb selects TRBD1, and the lack of DNA leaves this call unchecked. Looked up from germline, CDR1 is SGDLS and CDR2 is YYNGEE. This CDR3 region has 18 residues. This CDR3 is CASSTQQGKGPGANVLTF.

CDR3 sequence: CASSLGTLYNEQFF. The J gene is TRBJ2-1, the V gene TRBV10-2; TCRdb selects TRBD2, and the lack of DNA leaves this call unchecked. Germline assignment: CDR1 WSHSY and CDR2 SAAADI. The CDR3 is made up of 14 amino acids.

The chain recombines TRBV20-1 with TRBJ1-2; checking the TCRdb D call of TRBD1 is not possible without DNA. The CDR3 has 11 residues. Germline-derived CDR1 and CDR2 are DFQATT and SNEGSKA (reference sequence). The CDR3 here is CSAQGARGYTF.

The genes are TRBV2 and TRBJ2-3; without DNA, the TCRdb call of TRBD2 cannot be checked. Germline values: CDR1 SNHLY, CDR2 FYNNEI. The CDR3 consists of 11 residues. CDR3 sequence reads: CATSHTDTQYF. Combining the CDR3 with reference TRBV2 and TRBJ2-3 gives the whole variable domain EPEVTQTPSHQVTQMGQEVILRCVPISNHLYFYWYRQILGQKVEFLVSFYNNEISEKSEIFDDQFSVERPDGSNFTLKIRSTKLEDSAMYFCATSHTDTQYFGPGTRLTVL.

J is TRBJ1-2 and V is TRBV9; with no DNA, the TCRdb D assignment of TRBD1 cannot be verified. The CDR3 contains 15 residues. From germline, CDR1 is SGDLS and CDR2 YYNGEE. This chain's CDR3 is CASSASGTGVYGYTF.

The V and J genes are TRBV5-1 and TRBJ1-2. The germline V gene has CDR1 SGHRS and CDR2 YFSETQ. CDR3 length: 13 amino acids. CDR3 amino acids: CASSLEGFGGYTF.

This sequence joins TRBV25-1 and TRBJ1-3. The CDR3 sequence is 13 residues long. Germline CDR1 and CDR2: MGHDK and SYGVNS. The CDR3 region is CASSASRGNTIYF.

The genes are TRBV7-6 and TRBJ2-3. The germline gives CDR1 SGHVS, CDR2 FNYEAQ. The CDR3 spans 17 residues. CDR3 residues: CASSLASLRQNTDTQYF.

The chain links TRBV20-1 to TRBJ2-1; the TCRdb D gene call, TRBD1, has no DNA to confirm it. Germline V gene sequence: CDR1 DFQATT, CDR2 SNEGSKA (reference sequence). The CDR3 is 16 residues long. CDR3 amino acids: CSARDPRGRGLNEQFF.

CDR3 protein: CASCLGMGLASPYEQYF. V usage is TRBV12-3 or TRBV12-4 and J usage is TRBJ2-7; TCRdb's D gene call, TRBD2, goes unchecked for lack of DNA. The CDR3 is made up of 17 amino acids.

The rearrangement joins TRBV4-3 to TRBJ2-1; TCRdb selects TRBD1, and the lack of DNA leaves this call unchecked. Germline V gene lookup returns CDR1 LGHNA and CDR2 YSLEER. The CDR3 covers 16 residues. The CDR3 reads CASSRQTGISYNEQFF.

The chain carries TRBV20-1 and TRBJ2-5; TCRdb's D call of TRBD2 is untestable without DNA. CDR1 and CDR2 from the germline V gene are DFQATT and SNEGSKA (reference sequence). CDR3 length: 14 residues. The CDR3 sequence is CSAGEERAGETQYF.

The V gene is TRBV5-1, the J gene TRBJ2-6. The germline CDR1 and CDR2 sequences are SGHRS and YFSETQ. This CDR3 is 14 amino acids long. Here the CDR3 reads CASSFNAGANVLTF.

The V and J genes are TRBV28 and TRBJ2-2; the TCRdb D gene call, TRBD1, has no DNA to confirm it. CDR3 length equals 15 residues. Germline CDR1 is MDHEN and CDR2 is SYDVKM. The CDR3 reads CASSLPGELAGELFF. The full variable domain, rest sourced from reference TRBV28 and TRBJ2-2, is DVKVTQSSRYLVKRTGEKVFLECVQDMDHENMFWYRQDPGLGLRLIYFSYDVKMKEKGDIPEGYSVSREKKERFSLILESASTNQTSMYLCASSLPGELAGELFFGEGSRLTVL.

The genes are TRBV7-2 and TRBJ2-5; TCRdb designates TRBD2, a call that cannot be tested without DNA. The germline V gene encodes CDR1 SGHTA and CDR2 FQGNSA. This CDR3 has 16 residues. CDR3 sequence: CASSWGLAGYQETQYF. The variable domain in full, completed from reference TRBV7-2 and TRBJ2-5, reads GAGVSQSPSNKVTEKGKDVELRCDPISGHTALYWYRQSLGQGLEFLIYFQGNSAPDKSGLPSDRFSAERTGGSVSTLTIQRTQQEDSAVYLCASSWGLAGYQETQYFGPGTRLLVL.

The rearrangement joins TRBV7-9 to TRBJ2-1. The CDR3 has 14 residues. Germline V CDR1 and CDR2: SEHNR, FQNEAQ (reference sequence). The CDR3 sequence is CASSLPGQRYEQFF.